What follows describes a single TCR beta chain. The antigen remains unidentified. Assay used: immunoSEQ multiplex PCR; TCRdb lists only in-frame clones, some missing. The repertoire holds 95,000 to 150,000 clones, approximately 90% seen once, with over 6% in the top ten. The CDR3 contains 17 residues. After removal of 5 bases from V and 4 bases from J, the junction contained 8 bases not matched to a gene. CDR1 and CDR2 from the germline V gene are SGHVS and FQNEAQ. This entry is derived from a study of radiotherapy plus CTLA-4 blockade in lung cancer. Points from the study as a whole: In blood, after radiotherapy plus ipilimumab, tumor-derived TCR clones expanded.

V and J are TRBV7-8 and TRBJ2-2; 12 nucleotides line up with TRBD2. This receptor was taken from a human donor with non-small cell lung cancer that progressed on radiotherapy plus ipilimumab. The source material was peripheral blood, sampled from a patient treated with radiotherapy plus ipilimumab. CDR3 in amino acids: CASSRILAGGATGELFF. CDR3 DNA sequence: TGTGCCAGCAGCCGAATCCTAGCGGGAGGGGCCACCGGGGAGCTGTTTTTT.